The T cell receptor beta chain under discussion was sequenced for a study of blood T cell repertoires in COVID-19. Study in general: From T cells, B-cell-depleted T cells, or PBMCs came the material, which was cDNA or gDNA.

Trimming took 5 bases from V and 1 from J; bases not matched to a gene: 7. The germline gives CDR1 LNHDA, CDR2 SQIVND (reference sequence). This CDR3 is built from 15 residues. While infection was still active, Seattle patients were enrolled and then followed longitudinally. Authors' methods: Amplification of reference gene primers was used by the study to estimate nucleated cell counts. Sequenced by immunoSEQ multiplex PCR; TCRdb stores in-frame clones only, minus some. V, J and clone size derive from that table, while D and trimming were established from the DNA sequence. This table holds under 200,000 clones, around four fifths found once.

The chain joins TRBV19 to TRBJ1-1, with 7 bases identical to TRBD1. The clonotype originates from a man aged 60 to 69 with COVID-19, enrolled during active disease. The sequenced sample was peripheral blood. The CDR3 sequence is CASSATGTANTEAFF. CDR3 sequence (DNA): TGTGCCAGTAGTGCCACCGGGACAGCGAACACTGAAGCTTTCTTT.